This T cell receptor beta chain was captured in a study of shared clonotypes between healthy human individuals. Overall study findings and caveats: At large depth, rarefaction still showed sorted-subset sequencing to be incomplete.

Of note for this clone: Its target is not known.

Germline V CDR1 and CDR2: MDHEN, SYDVKM. The CDR3 totals 14 residues. Trimming removed 6 bases from V and 2 bases from J, with 11 bases in between. TCRdb's copy holds only in-frame clones and misses some; the assay was immunoSEQ multiplex PCR. The data hold around 940,000 clones, with less than 85% observed a single time. The receptor's source is a man between 18 and 35 years old in good health. Input material: memory CD4+ T cells sorted from blood. The subset: CD45RA-negative fraction. V usage is TRBV28 and J usage is TRBJ2-4, with D possibly matching TRBD1 (5 bases). CDR3 sequence (DNA): TGTGCCAGCAGCCTGACAGACACCAAAAACATTCAGTACTTC. It translates to CASSLTDTKNIQYF. The whole variable domain, filled in from reference TRBV28 and TRBJ2-4, reads DVKVTQSSRYLVKRTGEKVFLECVQDMDHENMFWYRQDPGLGLRLIYFSYDVKMKEKGDIPEGYSVSREKKERFSLILESASTNQTSMYLCASSLTDTKNIQYFGAGTRLSVL.